These 20 T cell receptor beta chains share one sample of origin, sequenced in a study of shared clonotypes between healthy human individuals (dated by TCRdb to 2020 to 2022). Libraries were made using the immunoSEQ multiplex PCR assay. TCRdb took over this immuneACCESS table, retaining in-frame rearrangements with V and J assigned. Such tables are incomplete; in checked studies, under half of the missing clones stem from an unresolved V gene, and the remainder is unexplained. Counted in this sample were 2 million to 2.5 million clones; more than 85% of them appeared once. 0.39% of the sample is in the top ten clones. The sample consisted of naive CD4+ T cells from PBMCs. The label giving this sample's cell subset or site can be read as: CD45RA+ positively selected. These receptors came from a man aged 18 to 30 in good health. Some clones in this sample may be carry-over from other donors' samples.

The chain uses TRBV9 and TRBJ2-7; 9 nucleotides line up with TRBD1. Per the germline V gene, CDR1 is SGDLS and CDR2 is YYNGEE. This CDR3 contains 15 residues. V shed 4 bases and J 2 bases; nucleotides not matched to a gene: 7. The CDR3 bases are TGTGCCAGCAGCATGGGGACAGGGTCCACCTACGAGCAGTACTTC. Its protein product is CASSMGTGSTYEQYF. The full variable domain, its missing parts supplied by reference TRBV9 and TRBJ2-7, is DSGVTQTPKHLITATGQRVTLRCSPRSGDLSVYWYQQSLDQGLQFLIQYYNGEERAKGNILERFSAQQFPDLHSELNLSSLELGDSALYFCASSMGTGSTYEQYFGPGTRLTVT.

The J gene is TRBJ2-7, the V gene TRBV5-1; D perhaps matches TRBD1 (5 bases). With 5 bases removed from V and 1 base from J, the gap between germline ends came to 13 bases. CDR1 is SGHRS, CDR2 YFSETQ, per germline. The CDR3 extends over 14 amino acids. The CDR3, as DNA: TGCGCCAGCAGTAAGACAGCTTCTTCCTACGAGCAGTACTTC. This codes for CASSKTASSYEQYF.

V gene TRBV4-1 combines with J gene TRBJ2-3, with TRBD2 identical over 8 bases. Germline CDR1 MGHRA, CDR2 YSYEKL. Trimming at V came to 4 bases and at J to 1 base, leaving 19 bases not matched to a gene. This CDR3 spans 20 amino acids. For the CDR3, the DNA is TGCGCCAGCAGCCTACAATACCCTAGCGGGCGGTCAGTTGGCACAGATACGCAGTATTTT. Encoded protein: CASSLQYPSGRSVGTDTQYF.

In this sample, this clone turned up once. Distinct nucleotide sequences in the sample also encode this CDR3. The chain couples TRBV28 to TRBJ1-2; D gene ambiguous. Germline loops: CDR1 MDHEN, CDR2 SYDVKM. CDR3 length: 13 residues. V lost 2 bases, J lost 4 bases, and 8 bases lay in between. For the CDR3, the DNA is TGTGCCAGCAGTTTAAGCGGCCCCTATGGCTACACCTTC. Protein sequence: CASSLSGPYGYTF.

DNA for the CDR3: TGTGCCAGCAGCCTCTTTAATGAAAAACTGTTTTTT. Its translation: CASSLFNEKLFF. This chain links TRBV14 with TRBJ1-4; no reliable D call. The CDR3 length is 12 residues. CDR1 is SGHDN and CDR2 is FVKESK in the germline V gene. Trimming shortened V by 4 bases and J by 4 bases, and 4 bases separated the two germline ends.

Concerning this clone itself: The same CDR3 also results from other DNA sequences found in this sample. The rearrangement joins TRBV6-5 to TRBJ2-5, with D unclear. The CDR3 is 11 residues long. Deletions cut 0 bases from V and 5 bases from J, with 1 base between. The germline gives CDR1 MNHEY, CDR2 SVGAGI. For the CDR3, the DNA is TGTGCCAGCAGTTACTCGGAGACCCAGTACTTC. Translation: CASSYSETQYF.

The chain couples TRBV7-3 to TRBJ2-3; possibly TRBD1 or TRBD2 for D (5 bases each). Germline V gene sequence: CDR1 SGHTA, CDR2 FQGTGA. Deletions cut 5 bases from V and 5 bases from J, with 11 bases between. The CDR3 runs to 13 residues. The DNA of the CDR3 is TGTGCCAGCAGCCGCGAGGGGCTAGATACGCAGTATTTT. Its translation: CASSREGLDTQYF. The variable domain in full, with the rest retrieved from reference TRBV7-3 and TRBJ2-3, is GAGVSQTPSNKVTEKGKYVELRCDPISGHTALYWYRQSLGQGPEFLIYFQGTGAADDSGLPNDRFFAVRPEGSVSTLKIQRTERGDSAVYLCASSREGLDTQYFGPGTRLTVL.

The V gene is TRBV25-1, the J gene TRBJ2-7; the D gene could be TRBD1 or TRBD2 (5 bases each). Germline-derived CDR1 and CDR2 are MGHDK and SYGVNS. Trimming took 5 bases from V and 4 from J, leaving 15 bases between them. The CDR3 has 14 residues. CDR3 DNA sequence: TGTGCCAGCAGTAGTTGGGACGGACGATACGAGCAGTACTTC. Amino acid sequence: CASSSWDGRYEQYF.

This rearrangement joins TRBV7-2 to TRBJ2-2; 9 nucleotides match TRBD1. The length of the CDR3 is 16 residues. The V gene end was trimmed by 4 bases and the J gene end by 1 base; junction bases not matched to a gene: 4. Germline lookup yields CDR1 SGHTA and CDR2 FQGNSA. The CDR3 spells CASSSNRGRNTGELFF. The CDR3 DNA is TGTGCCAGCAGCTCAAACAGGGGGCGGAACACCGGGGAGCTGTTTTTT.

The chain couples TRBV6-6 to TRBJ2-2, with 11 bases aligning to TRBD2. V gave up 6 bases and J gave up 6 bases; unmatched junction bases: 9. Per the germline V gene, CDR1 is MNHNY and CDR2 is SVGAGI (reference sequence). This CDR3 has 16 residues. CDR3 coding DNA: TGTGCCAGCAGAACACCCGGACTAGCGGGTTCCGGGGAGCTGTTTTTT. Its protein product is CASRTPGLAGSGELFF.

The chain recombines TRBV28 with TRBJ1-5; possible D gene TRBD1, 5 bases. This CDR3 is 14 amino acids long. Germline CDR1 and CDR2: MDHEN and SYDVKM. V shed 2 bases and J shed 6 bases, with 11 bases lying between them. The CDR3 sequence is CASSLGSGFQPQHF. The CDR3 nucleotides read TGTGCCAGCAGTTTAGGGTCAGGGTTTCAGCCCCAGCATTTT.

The rearrangement links TRBV7-9 to TRBJ2-1, with 7 bases that match TRBD2. The V segment lost 5 bases and the J segment 7 bases; nucleotides outside the gene matches: 11. CDR1 and CDR2 (germline): SEHNR, FQNEAQ (reference sequence). The CDR3 is made up of 15 amino acids. The CDR3 loop is CASSQGLVFNNEQFF. For the CDR3, the DNA is TGTGCCAGCAGCCAAGGACTAGTCTTTAATAATGAGCAGTTCTTC.

This chain links TRBV27 with TRBJ2-5; D unresolved. This CDR3 has 15 residues. Germline assignment: CDR1 MNHEY and CDR2 SMNVEV (reference sequence). Deletions cut 1 base from V and 0 bases from J, with 9 bases between. CDR3 nucleotides: TGTGCCAGCAGTTTATTGCCGATGTACCAAGAGACCCAGTACTTC. Translation gives CASSLLPMYQETQYF.

The chain couples TRBV6-5 to TRBJ2-1; D may be TRBD2 (5 bases). Trimming removed 2 bases from V and 7 bases from J, with 18 bases in between. Germline V gives CDR1 MNHEY, CDR2 SVGAGI. This CDR3 region has 16 residues. CDR3 residues: CASSYARGARGNEQFF. The CDR3 nucleotides read TGTGCCAGCAGTTACGCCCGGGGTGCCCGCGGGAATGAGCAGTTCTTC.

This sequence joins TRBV6-5 and TRBJ1-5, with D possibly matching TRBD1 (5 bases). V was clipped by 5 bases and J by 4 bases, with 9 bases between them. The CDR3 length is 13 residues. In germline, CDR1 is MNHEY, CDR2 SVGAGI. The CDR3 nucleotides read TGTGCCAGCAGTAAGACAGTGAATCAGCCCCAGCATTTT. This translates into CASSKTVNQPQHF.

The V and J genes are TRBV28 and TRBJ2-7, with TRBD2 matching over 8 bases. The ends lost 5 bases at V and 0 bases at J; junction bases unmatched: 9. Germline V gene lookup returns CDR1 MDHEN and CDR2 SYDVKM. CDR3 length: 16 amino acids. The CDR3 nucleotides read TGTGCCAGCAGTAACCCGGGGCGGGAGGCCTCCTACGAGCAGTACTTC. Its protein product is CASSNPGREASYEQYF. Full variable domain (rest looked up from reference TRBV28 and TRBJ2-7): DVKVTQSSRYLVKRTGEKVFLECVQDMDHENMFWYRQDPGLGLRLIYFSYDVKMKEKGDIPEGYSVSREKKERFSLILESASTNQTSMYLCASSNPGREASYEQYFGPGTRLTVT.

The gene calls are TRBV2 and TRBJ2-1; 9 nucleotides agree with TRBD2. V shed 8 bases, J shed 5 bases, and the junction held 7 bases outside the gene matches. In germline, CDR1 is SNHLY, CDR2 FYNNEI. This CDR3 is 14 amino acids long. The CDR3 DNA reads as TGTGCCAGCCACCTAGCGGGGTTTAACAATGAGCAGTTCTTC. This translates into CASHLAGFNNEQFF.

V and J are TRBV7-9 and TRBJ2-7; D may correspond to TRBD1 or TRBD2 (5 bases each). Germline lookup yields CDR1 SEHNR and CDR2 FQNEAQ (reference sequence). The CDR3 spans 16 residues. With 4 bases removed from V and 7 bases from J, the gap between germline ends came to 23 bases. In nucleotides, the CDR3 is TGTGCCAGCAGCTACAATCCCGGGACGATTACACGGGAGCAGTACTTC. This sequence encodes CASSYNPGTITREQYF.

Concerning this clone: Other DNA sequences in this specimen translate into the identical CDR3. V and J are TRBV27 and TRBJ2-3; D not resolved. The CDR3 has 13 residues. Germline CDR1 and CDR2: MNHEY and SMNVEV (reference sequence). The V and J ends lost 3 bases and 0 bases respectively, with 4 bases between them. The CDR3 sequence is CASSFLSTDTQYF. The CDR3 bases are TGTGCCAGCAGTTTCCTTAGCACAGATACGCAGTATTTT.

The chain joins TRBV27 to TRBJ2-7; TRBD2 aligns across 11 bases. V gave up 3 bases and J gave up 5 bases; unmatched junction bases: 21. CDR3 length: 20 amino acids. Germline V CDR1 and CDR2: MNHEY, SMNVEV (reference sequence). CDR3: CASSFLRSSGRAKGLDEQYF. The CDR3 region has the DNA TGTGCCAGCAGTTTCCTACGAAGTAGCGGGAGGGCCAAGGGCTTGGACGAGCAGTACTTC.